The next 15 T cell receptor beta chains were all read from a single sample in a study of CD8+ T cells in alopecia areata. RNA extraction was followed by reverse transcription into cDNA, which acted as the sequencing template. Sequencing was performed with immunoSEQ multiplex PCR; in TCRdb, only in-frame clones are kept and a portion is missing. The data contain more than 90,000 clones, about two fifths of them seen just once; the ten biggest clones take up approximately 3.1%. Sample: CD4+ T cells sorted from blood. The receptors derive from a human donor with alopecia areata.

Written as DNA, the CDR3 is TGTGCCAGCAGCGTAGTTTCTAGCGGGGGCCACAATGAGCAGTTCTTC. Translation: CASSVVSSGGHNEQFF. The chain is built from TRBV9 and TRBJ2-1, with TRBD2 matching 10 bases. The CDR3 is made up of 16 amino acids. Germline V gene sequence: CDR1 SGDLS, CDR2 YYNGEE. The J segment lost 5 bases and the V segment lost 0 bases, leaving 5 bases of the junction unmatched.

The chain combines TRBV28 with TRBJ1-5, with 7 bases lining up with TRBD1. Per germline, CDR1 MDHEN and CDR2 SYDVKM. This CDR3 contains 13 residues. The chain's CDR3 is CAIEAGGHQPQHF. The DNA of the CDR3 is TGTGCTATAGAGGCAGGGGGTCATCAGCCCCAGCATTTT.

The V gene is TRBV15, the J gene TRBJ1-2; D gene unclear. CDR3 size: 13 residues. Germline V gene data show CDR1 as LNHNV and CDR2 as YYDKDF (reference sequence). Trimming took off 5 bases at V and 6 bases at J, with 13 bases between the two ends. The DNA for the CDR3 is TGTGCCACCAGCTCCACGCGAGTGGATGGCTACACCTTC. The encoded protein is CATSSTRVDGYTF.

As for this clone: Compared with germline, one end of the junction differs, possibly owing to a read error. The chain recombines TRBV7-7 with TRBJ2-1; tentative D call: TRBD2 (5 bases). The CDR3 has 13 amino acids. Germline loops: CDR1 SSHAT, CDR2 FNYEAQ (reference sequence). The CDR3 DNA sequence: TGTGCTAGCAGCTTTGCGGGTGCCAATGAGCAGTTCTTC. Translated: CASSFAGANEQFF.

CDR3 nucleotides: TGTGCCAGCAGTTTCCAGGGGACCCTCTACGAGCAGTACTTC. This translates into CASSFQGTLYEQYF. The chain uses TRBV27 and TRBJ2-7; maybe TRBD1 (6 bases). V lost 3 bases, J lost 3 bases, and 12 bases lay in between. The CDR3 loop spans 14 amino acids. The germline gives CDR1 MNHEY, CDR2 SMNVEV (reference sequence).

This clone turned up a few times. The rearrangement joins TRBV30 to TRBJ2-1; TRBD2 matches at 8 bases. The CDR3 is 14 amino acids. V gave up 1 base and J gave up 9 bases; unmatched junction bases: 8. Germline V lookup: CDR1 GTSNPN, CDR2 SVGIG (reference sequence). The CDR3 sequence: CAWSGLAGIGEQFF. CDR3 DNA sequence: TGTGCCTGGAGTGGGCTAGCGGGCATAGGTGAGCAGTTCTTC.

This clone appeared a few times. The chain has TRBV5-6 and TRBJ1-6; D not certain. The V gene's germline CDR1 is SGHDT and CDR2 YYEEEE. The V gene lost 0 bases and the J gene lost 7 bases, with 8 bases spanning the gap. The length of the CDR3 is 14 residues. The CDR3 here is CASSLGELNSPLHF. CDR3 DNA sequence: TGTGCCAGCAGCTTGGGGGAATTGAATTCACCCCTCCACTTT. Looking up the rest from reference TRBV5-6 and TRBJ1-6 gives the full variable domain: DAGVTQSPTHLIKTRGQQVTLRCSPKSGHDTVSWYQQALGQGPQFIFQYYEEEERQRGNFPDRFSGHQFPNYSSELNVNALLLGDSALYLCASSLGELNSPLHFGNGTRLTVT.

The chain joins TRBV29-1 to TRBJ1-4; the D gene is possibly TRBD1 (6 bases). The CDR3 is made up of 17 amino acids. Trimming removed 4 bases at V and 8 bases at J, with 26 bases between. CDR1 is SQVTM, CDR2 ANQGSEA, per germline. CDR3 residues: CSVVPGTTNVEGEKLFF. CDR3 in DNA: TGCAGCGTTGTCCCCGGGACAACCAACGTCGAAGGGGAAAAACTGTTTTTT.

The chain has TRBV29-1 and TRBJ1-1; the D is unclear. The CDR3 runs to 14 residues. Trimming removed 1 base at V and 2 bases at J, with 11 bases between. Germline lookup yields CDR1 SQVTM and CDR2 ANQGSEA. CDR3 bases: TGCAGCGTTGAAGTCGTGGCAGCTAACACTGAAGCTTTCTTT. Protein sequence: CSVEVVAANTEAFF.

This clone was detected a few times. This chain links TRBV19 with TRBJ1-5, with 9 nucleotides matching TRBD1. Germline loops: CDR1 LNHDA, CDR2 SQIVND (reference sequence). Germline trimming cut 3 bases from V and 1 base from J; bases unmatched to any gene: 10. CDR3 length: 18 residues. The CDR3 coding sequence is TGTGCCAGTAGTATTCGAACGGGACAGGGTGGAAGCAATCAGCCCCAGCATTTT. Amino acid sequence: CASSIRTGQGGSNQPQHF.

The rearrangement links TRBV28 to TRBJ2-7, with TRBD2 as a possible D gene (6 bases). V was trimmed by 2 bases and J by 7 bases, leaving 12 bases between them. Looked up from germline, CDR1 is MDHEN and CDR2 is SYDVKM. This CDR3 is built from 13 residues. The CDR3 loop reads CASSLAGLGEQYF. The CDR3 DNA follows: TGTGCCAGCAGTTTAGCGGGACTTGGGGAGCAGTACTTC.

V gene TRBV30 combines with J gene TRBJ2-1; TRBD2 matches at 10 bases. Looked up from germline, CDR1 is GTSNPN and CDR2 is SVGIG (reference sequence). With 7 bases clipped from V and 1 base from J, the junction kept 7 bases outside the gene matches. The length of the CDR3 is 15 residues. The CDR3 protein is CASSTSGPSYNEQFF. Written as DNA, the CDR3 is TGTGCCTCCTCGACTAGCGGGCCTTCCTACAATGAGCAGTTCTTC.

The chain has TRBV4-2 and TRBJ2-1; the D gene is possibly TRBD2 (6 bases). V was shortened by 0 bases and J by 5 bases, with 14 bases between the two germline ends. Germline values: CDR1 LGHNA, CDR2 YNFKEQ. This CDR3 is built from 16 residues. The CDR3 is CASSQDGGSDDNEQFF. CDR3 nucleotides: TGTGCCAGCAGCCAAGACGGGGGATCCGACGACAATGAGCAGTTCTTC.

The chain carries TRBV4-1 and TRBJ1-6; D remains unclear. The length of the CDR3 is 17 residues. Germline-derived CDR1 and CDR2 are MGHRA and YSYEKL. The V end was cut by 1 base, the J end by 7 bases, with 17 bases between. The CDR3 nucleotides are TGCGCCAGCAGCCAAGGGGCTTGGTGGCAAGGGAATTCACCCCTCCACTTT. This encodes CASSQGAWWQGNSPLHF.

The chain combines TRBV5-5 with TRBJ2-4, with 8 bases that match TRBD1. CDR1 and CDR2 from the germline V gene are SGHKS and YYEKEE (reference sequence). V dropped 3 bases and J dropped 5; count of bases not matched to a gene: 13. The CDR3 loop spans 17 amino acids. The chain's CDR3 is CASSSSLLQGVQNIQYF. The CDR3 DNA sequence: TGTGCCAGCAGCTCCTCCCTATTACAGGGGGTCCAAAACATTCAGTACTTC.